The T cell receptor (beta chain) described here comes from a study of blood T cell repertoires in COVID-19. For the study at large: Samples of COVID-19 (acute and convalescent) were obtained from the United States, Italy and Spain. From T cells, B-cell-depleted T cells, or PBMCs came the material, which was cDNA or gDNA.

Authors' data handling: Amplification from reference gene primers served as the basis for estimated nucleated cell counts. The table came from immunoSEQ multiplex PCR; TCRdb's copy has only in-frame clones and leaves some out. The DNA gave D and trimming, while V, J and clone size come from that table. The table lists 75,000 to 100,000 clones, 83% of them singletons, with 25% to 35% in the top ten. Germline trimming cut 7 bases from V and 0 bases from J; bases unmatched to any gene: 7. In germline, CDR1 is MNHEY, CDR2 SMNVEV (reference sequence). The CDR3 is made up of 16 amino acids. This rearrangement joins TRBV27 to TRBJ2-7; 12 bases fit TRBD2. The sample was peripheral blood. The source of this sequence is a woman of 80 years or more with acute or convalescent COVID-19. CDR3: CASTRTSGIISYEQYF. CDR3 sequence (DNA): TGTGCCAGCACCCGGACTAGCGGGATAATCTCCTACGAGCAGTACTTC.